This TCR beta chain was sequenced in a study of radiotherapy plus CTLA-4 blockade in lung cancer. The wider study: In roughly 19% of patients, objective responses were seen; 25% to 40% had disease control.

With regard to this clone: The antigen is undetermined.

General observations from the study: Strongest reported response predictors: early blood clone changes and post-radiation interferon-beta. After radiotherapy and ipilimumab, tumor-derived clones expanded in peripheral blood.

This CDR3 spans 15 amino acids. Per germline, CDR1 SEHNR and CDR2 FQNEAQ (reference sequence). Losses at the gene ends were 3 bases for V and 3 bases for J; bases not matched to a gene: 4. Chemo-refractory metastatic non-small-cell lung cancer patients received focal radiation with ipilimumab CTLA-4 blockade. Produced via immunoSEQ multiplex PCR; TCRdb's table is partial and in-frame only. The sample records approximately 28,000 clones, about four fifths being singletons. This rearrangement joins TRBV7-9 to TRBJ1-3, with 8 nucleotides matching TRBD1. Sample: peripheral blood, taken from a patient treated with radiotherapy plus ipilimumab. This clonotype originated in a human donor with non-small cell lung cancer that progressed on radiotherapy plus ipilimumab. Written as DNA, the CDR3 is TGTGCCAGCAGCTTCAGGGGGCGTGGTGGAAACACCATATATTTT. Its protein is CASSFRGRGGNTIYF.